This T cell receptor (beta chain) was sequenced in a study of control samples from healthy donors and cancer patients. CDR1 and CDR2 (germline): LGHNA, YNFKEQ. The V and J ends lost 0 bases and 10 bases, in that order; junction bases with no gene match: 9. This CDR3 has 17 amino acids. Profiling relied on immunoSEQ multiplex PCR, and the TCRdb table lists in-frame clones only, not all of them. The sample holds 130,000 or so clones, more than 75% seen once. The receptor's source is a young man in good health. Sequences were obtained from blood. V and J are TRBV4-2 and TRBJ2-1; 13 bases fit TRBD2. This chain's CDR3 is CASSQDPGTSGKGEQFF. CDR3 nucleotide sequence: TGTGCCAGCAGCCAAGACCCCGGGACTAGCGGGAAGGGGGAGCAGTTCTTC.